Below, one T cell receptor beta chain is given with its context. This CDR3 region has 15 residues. The germline V gene encodes CDR1 DFQATT and CDR2 SNEGSKA (reference sequence). The trim removed 3 bases at V and 0 bases at J, leaving 6 bases unmatched. Enrolled during active infection, Seattle patients were then followed longitudinally. The sample originates from a study of blood T cell repertoires in COVID-19. The overall study: Acute-phase and convalescent COVID-19 samples originated in the United States, Italy and Spain. T cells, B-cell-depleted T cells, or PBMCs provided the cDNA or gDNA that served as material.

Methods used by the authors: Estimation of nucleated cell counts relied on the amplification of reference gene primers. This table comes from immunoSEQ multiplex PCR, and its TCRdb copy is limited to in-frame clones, with some not included. V and J calls plus clone size are reproduced from that table; the DNA served to infer D and trimming. The repertoire includes about 48,000 clones, under 90% of them detected once, and around 3% sits in the top ten. Sequenced material: peripheral blood. The TCR comes from a woman of 80 years or more with COVID-19, enrolled during active disease. The chain is built from TRBV20-1 and TRBJ1-1; TRBD1 agrees at 8 bases. CDR3 protein: CSASRQGKMNTEAFF. The CDR3 bases are TGCAGTGCTAGTCGACAGGGGAAAATGAACACTGAAGCTTTCTTT.